This TCR beta chain is drawn from a study of T cell repertoires in cytomegalovirus infection. Study details: Indicated by public TCR beta signatures were CMV infection and matching HLA type.

The germline gives CDR1 DFQATT, CDR2 SNEGSKA (reference sequence). CDR3 length equals 14 residues. V was shortened by 6 bases and J by 3 bases, with 18 bases between the two germline ends. One entry per CDR3 protein results from TCRdb running MiXCR on the reads. The sample lists 160,000 or so distinct CDR3 sequences; 23% were seen once. The receptor was derived from a human donor in good health (CMV status not recorded). Some clones in this sample may be carry-over from other donors' samples. Sequencing was done on a sample of PBMCs. The chain employs TRBV20-1 and TRBJ2-7; possibly TRBD1 for D (5 bases). The CDR3 reads CSALLFTGDYEQYF. As DNA, the CDR3 is TGCAGTGCCCTCTTATTTACAGGAGACTACGAGCAGTACTTC.